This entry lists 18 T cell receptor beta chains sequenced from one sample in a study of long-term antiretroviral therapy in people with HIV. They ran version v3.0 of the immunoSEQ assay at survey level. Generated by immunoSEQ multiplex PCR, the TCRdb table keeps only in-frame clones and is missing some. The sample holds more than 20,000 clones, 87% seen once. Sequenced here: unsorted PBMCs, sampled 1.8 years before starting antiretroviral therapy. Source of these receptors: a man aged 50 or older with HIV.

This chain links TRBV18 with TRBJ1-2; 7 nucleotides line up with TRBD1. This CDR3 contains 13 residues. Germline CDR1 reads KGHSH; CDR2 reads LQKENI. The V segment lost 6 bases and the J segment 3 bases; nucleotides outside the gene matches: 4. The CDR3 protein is CASSGQEDYGYTF. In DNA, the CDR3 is TGTGCCAGCTCTGGACAGGAGGACTATGGCTACACCTTC.

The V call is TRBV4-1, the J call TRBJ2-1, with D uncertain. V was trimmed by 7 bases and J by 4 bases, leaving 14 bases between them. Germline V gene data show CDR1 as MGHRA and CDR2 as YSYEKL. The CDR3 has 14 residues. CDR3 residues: CASTTVGSYNEQFF. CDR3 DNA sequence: TGCGCCAGCACCACCGTGGGGTCGTACAATGAGCAGTTCTTC.

CDR3 sequence: CASSSADWPALMNTEAFF. CDR3 sequence (DNA): TGTGCCAGCAGCTCCGCGGATTGGCCCGCTTTAATGAACACTGAAGCTTTCTTT. The chain is built from TRBV7-9 and TRBJ1-1, with D unclear. Trimming removed 4 bases at V and 0 bases at J, with 21 bases between. The germline CDR1 and CDR2 sequences are SEHNR and FQNEAQ (reference sequence). The CDR3 consists of 18 residues.

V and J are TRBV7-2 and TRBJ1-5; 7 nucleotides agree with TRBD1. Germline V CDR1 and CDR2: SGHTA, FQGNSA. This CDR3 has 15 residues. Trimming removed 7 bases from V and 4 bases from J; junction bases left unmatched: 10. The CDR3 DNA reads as TGTGCCAGCACCCCGACCGGGACAGCAAATCAGCCCCAGCATTTT. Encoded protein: CASTPTGTANQPQHF. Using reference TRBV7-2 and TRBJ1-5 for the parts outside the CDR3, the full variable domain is GAGVSQSPSNKVTEKGKDVELRCDPISGHTALYWYRQSLGQGLEFLIYFQGNSAPDKSGLPSDRFSAERTGGSVSTLTIQRTQQEDSAVYLCASTPTGTANQPQHFGDGTRLSIL.

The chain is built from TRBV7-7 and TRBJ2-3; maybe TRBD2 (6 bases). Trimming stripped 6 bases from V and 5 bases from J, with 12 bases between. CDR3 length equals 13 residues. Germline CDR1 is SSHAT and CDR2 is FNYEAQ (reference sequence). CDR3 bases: TGTGCCAGCAGAAGACTAGATCAAGATACGCAGTATTTT. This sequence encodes CASRRLDQDTQYF. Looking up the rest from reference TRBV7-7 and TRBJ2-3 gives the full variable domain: GAGVSQSPRYKVTKRGQDVTLRCDPISSHATLYWYQQALGQGPEFLTYFNYEAQPDKSGLPSDRFSAERPEGSISTLTIQRTEQRDSAMYRCASRRLDQDTQYFGPGTRLTVL.

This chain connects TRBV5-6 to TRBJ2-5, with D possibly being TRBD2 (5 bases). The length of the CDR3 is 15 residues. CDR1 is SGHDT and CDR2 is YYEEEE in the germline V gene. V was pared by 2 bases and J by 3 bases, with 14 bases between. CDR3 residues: CASSFWVGNEETQYF. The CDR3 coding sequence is TGTGCCAGCAGCTTCTGGGTCGGGAATGAAGAGACCCAGTACTTC.

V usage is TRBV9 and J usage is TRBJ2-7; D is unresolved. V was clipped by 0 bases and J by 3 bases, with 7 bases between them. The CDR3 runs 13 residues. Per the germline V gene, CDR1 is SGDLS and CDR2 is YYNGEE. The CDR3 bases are TGTGCCAGCAGCGTAGGCCCACACTACGAGCAGTACTTC. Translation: CASSVGPHYEQYF.

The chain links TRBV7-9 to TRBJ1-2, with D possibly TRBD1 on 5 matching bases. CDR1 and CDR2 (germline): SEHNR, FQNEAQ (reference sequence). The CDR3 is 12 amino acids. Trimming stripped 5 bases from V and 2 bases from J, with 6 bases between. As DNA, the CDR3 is TGTGCCAGCAGCCCAGGGAACTATGGCTACACCTTC. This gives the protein CASSPGNYGYTF.

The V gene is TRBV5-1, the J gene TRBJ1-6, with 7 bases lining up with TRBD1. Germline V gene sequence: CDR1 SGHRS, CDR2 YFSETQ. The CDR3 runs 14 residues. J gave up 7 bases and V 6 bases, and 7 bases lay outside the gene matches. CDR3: CASTQGGWNSPLHF. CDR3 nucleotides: TGCGCCAGCACCCAGGGGGGCTGGAATTCACCCCTCCACTTT.

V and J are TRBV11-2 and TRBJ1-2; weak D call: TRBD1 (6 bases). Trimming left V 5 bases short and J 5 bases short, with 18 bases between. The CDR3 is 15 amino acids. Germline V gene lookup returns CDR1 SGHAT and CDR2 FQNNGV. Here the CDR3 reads CASSPAPGAPYGYTF. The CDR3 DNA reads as TGTGCCAGCAGCCCCGCTCCGGGGGCCCCGTATGGCTACACCTTC.

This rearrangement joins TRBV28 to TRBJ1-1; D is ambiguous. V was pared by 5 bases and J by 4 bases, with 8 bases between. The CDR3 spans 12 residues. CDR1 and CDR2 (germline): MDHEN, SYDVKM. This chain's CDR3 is CASSTTSTEAFF. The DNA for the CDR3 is TGTGCCAGCAGTACTACGAGCACTGAAGCTTTCTTT.

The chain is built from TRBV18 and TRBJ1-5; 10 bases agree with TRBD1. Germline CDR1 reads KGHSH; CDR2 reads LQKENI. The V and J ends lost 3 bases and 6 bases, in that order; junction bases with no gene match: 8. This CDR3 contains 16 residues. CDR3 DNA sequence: TGTGCCAGCTCACCGTTGACAGGGGGCGCAGGTCAGCCCCAGCATTTT. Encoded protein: CASSPLTGGAGQPQHF.

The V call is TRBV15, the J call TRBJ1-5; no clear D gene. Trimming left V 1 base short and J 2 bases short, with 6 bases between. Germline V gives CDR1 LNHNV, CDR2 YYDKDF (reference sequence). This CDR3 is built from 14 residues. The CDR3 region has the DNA TGTGCCACCAGCAGAGGGGCAGGCAATCAGCCCCAGCATTTT. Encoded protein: CATSRGAGNQPQHF.

The CDR3 coding sequence is TGTGCCATATGGAACCCATACCACGAGCAGTACTTC. Its protein is CAIWNPYHEQYF. J is TRBJ2-7 and V is TRBV30; the D is unclear. Trimming left V 8 bases short and J 5 bases short, with 16 bases between. In germline, CDR1 is GTSNPN, CDR2 SVGIG (reference sequence). CDR3 size: 12 residues.

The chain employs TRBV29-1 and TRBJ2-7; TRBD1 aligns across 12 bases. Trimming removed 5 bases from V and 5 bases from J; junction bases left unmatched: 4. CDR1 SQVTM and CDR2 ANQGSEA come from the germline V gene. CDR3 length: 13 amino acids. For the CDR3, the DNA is TGCAGCGTTTCCGGGACAGGGGGCGACGAGCAGTACTTC. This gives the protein CSVSGTGGDEQYF.

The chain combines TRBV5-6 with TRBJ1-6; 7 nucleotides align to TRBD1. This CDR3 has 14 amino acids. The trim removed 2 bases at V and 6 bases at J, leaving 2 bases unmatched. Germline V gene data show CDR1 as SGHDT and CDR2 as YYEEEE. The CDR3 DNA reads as TGTGCCAGCAGCTTAAGGGGGCTTAATTCACCCCTCCACTTT. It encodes CASSLRGLNSPLHF.

The CDR3: CASNYRGTGELFF. Here the CDR3 DNA reads TGCGCCAGCAACTACAGGGGAACCGGGGAGCTGTTTTTT. This chain uses TRBV5-1 with TRBJ2-2, with 7 bases lining up with TRBD1. Losses at the gene ends were 6 bases for V and 5 bases for J; bases not matched to a gene: 4. CDR3 length: 13 amino acids. Per the germline V gene, CDR1 is SGHRS and CDR2 is YFSETQ.

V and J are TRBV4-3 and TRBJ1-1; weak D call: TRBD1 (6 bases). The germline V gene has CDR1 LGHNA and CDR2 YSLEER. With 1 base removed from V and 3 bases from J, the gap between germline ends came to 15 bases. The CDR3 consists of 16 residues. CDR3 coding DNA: TGCGCCAGCAGCCAAGGGCTCTATCAGGGGTACACTGAAGCTTTCTTT. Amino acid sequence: CASSQGLYQGYTEAFF.